Shown below are 10 T cell receptor beta chains from a single sample sequenced in a study of regulatory T cells in long-lasting Graves disease. Time point described: newly diagnosed GD, antithyroid drugs for less than 3 months. The TCR library was made from RNA that had been extracted from PBMCs in TRIzol. HTBI primers from iRepertoire and Arm-PCR of CDR3 regions yielded the TCR beta libraries. TCRdb recomputed calls from the multiplex PCR reads with MiXCR, one row per CDR3 protein. The sample records roughly 380,000 distinct CDR3 sequences, around 15% being singletons. Specimen: peripheral blood mononuclear cells (PBMCs), collected at new diagnosis, from a patient treated with antithyroid drugs. These receptors all come from a female donor with Graves disease.

This clonotype was seen ten or more times. The CDR3 region is CASSPLGLEAFF. The CDR3 nucleotides are TGTGCCAGCAGCCCCCTTGGACTTGAAGCTTTCTTT. This rearrangement joins TRBV7-6 to TRBJ1-1; no definite D call. The CDR3 totals 12 residues. The ends were cut back, 5 bases at V and 7 bases at J, with 11 bases in the middle. Per germline, CDR1 SGHVS and CDR2 FNYEAQ.

The gene calls are TRBV27 and TRBJ1-5; 9 bases line up with TRBD1. Per the germline V gene, CDR1 is MNHEY and CDR2 is SMNVEV (reference sequence). V shed 5 bases, J shed 7 bases, and the junction held 6 bases outside the gene matches. The CDR3 has 14 amino acids. CDR3 bases: TGTGCCAGCAGTGTGGGACAGGGTAGCCAGCCCCAGCATTTT. It translates to CASSVGQGSQPQHF.

A few counts support this clonotype. The chain couples TRBV5-4 to TRBJ1-4; no firm D call. Between the trimmed V and J ends, which lost 2 bases and 7 bases, there was a span of 9 bases. Looked up from germline, CDR1 is SGHNT and CDR2 is YYREEE (reference sequence). The CDR3 runs 13 residues. The CDR3 reads CASSFRGGEKLFF. The CDR3 region has the DNA TGTGCCAGCAGCTTTCGGGGAGGTGAAAAACTGTTTTTT.

This clonotype appeared a few times. The chain recombines TRBV2 with TRBJ1-1; TRBD1 matches at 10 bases. Germline V CDR1 and CDR2: SNHLY, FYNNEI. Trimming took 8 bases from V and 8 from J; bases not matched to a gene: 11. This CDR3 has 14 amino acids. The CDR3 sequence is CASLTRDRGPEAFF. The CDR3 DNA sequence: TGTGCCAGCCTGACCCGGGACAGGGGTCCCGAAGCTTTCTTT. The variable domain in full, with the rest retrieved from reference TRBV2 and TRBJ1-1, is EPEVTQTPSHQVTQMGQEVILRCVPISNHLYFYWYRQILGQKVEFLVSFYNNEISEKSEIFDDQFSVERPDGSNFTLKIRSTKLEDSAMYFCASLTRDRGPEAFFGQGTRLTVV.

The V gene is TRBV7-3, the J gene TRBJ2-1, with no clear D. The CDR3 has 12 amino acids. Germline values: CDR1 SGHTA, CDR2 FQGTGA. Trimming shortened V by 2 bases and J by 8 bases, and 7 bases separated the two germline ends. Here the CDR3 reads CASSLFRDEQFF. CDR3 bases: TGTGCCAGCAGCTTATTCCGGGATGAGCAGTTCTTC.

This chain links TRBV5-6 with TRBJ2-7, with D possibly TRBD2 on 5 matching bases. The CDR3 covers 14 residues. Germline assignment: CDR1 SGHDT and CDR2 YYEEEE. The germline V and J ends were trimmed by 4 bases and 2 bases, with 13 bases remaining between them. The CDR3 region has the DNA TGTGCCAGCAGCCGGCCTGGGAGAGCCTACGAGCAGTACTTC. Its protein is CASSRPGRAYEQYF.

The chain carries TRBV4-3 and TRBJ1-2, with D maybe TRBD1 (5 bases). The CDR3 extends over 16 amino acids. V lost 3 bases, J lost 0 bases, and 14 bases lay in between. Germline CDR1 and CDR2: LGHNA and YSLEER. The CDR3 reads CASSHQSTGTNYGYTF. The DNA for the CDR3 is TGCGCCAGCAGCCACCAATCAACAGGAACTAACTATGGCTACACCTTC.

This clonotype was recorded many times. The CDR3 coding sequence is TGCGCCAGCAGCCAAGAGGTTAGAAGGGAGCAGTACTTC. Amino acid sequence: CASSQEVRREQYF. V usage is TRBV4-3 and J usage is TRBJ2-7; D remains unclear. V lost 0 bases and J 7 bases, leaving 10 bases between the germline ends. CDR3 length equals 13 residues. Per germline, CDR1 LGHNA and CDR2 YSLEER.

This clonotype was detected ten times or more. This rearrangement joins TRBV24-1 to TRBJ1-2, with no clear D. The V gene's germline CDR1 is KGHDR and CDR2 SFDVKD. This CDR3 has 13 amino acids. V was cut by 4 bases and J by 8 bases, with 13 bases left in between. CDR3 sequence: CATSEEGNQGYTF. CDR3 sequence (DNA): TGTGCCACCAGTGAAGAAGGGAACCAAGGCTACACCTTC.

The chain carries TRBV5-6 and TRBJ2-5, with 8 bases lining up with TRBD1. V trimming: 4 bases; J trimming: 2 bases; junction bases outside the gene matches: 10. The germline V gene has CDR1 SGHDT and CDR2 YYEEEE. The CDR3 runs 16 residues. DNA of the CDR3: TGTGCCAGCAGCGGAACCGGGACAGGAACTCAAGAGACCCAGTACTTC. Translation: CASSGTGTGTQETQYF.